The clone carrying this TCR beta chain was seen many times. Antigen: not known. RNA transcripts were the source from which TCR beta CDR3 regions were amplified. HTBI primers primed a first-round RT-PCR, and a second-round multiplex PCR followed. TCRdb itself ran the multiplex PCR reads through MiXCR, one entry per CDR3 protein. Of around 400,000 distinct CDR3 sequences listed, about 17% are singletons. The data belong to a study of Graves' ophthalmopathy and Graves' hyperthyroidism. Trimming took 5 bases from V and 4 from J; bases not matched to a gene: 8. The length of the CDR3 is 15 residues. Germline V gives CDR1 MNHEY, CDR2 SMNVEV (reference sequence). Study findings and constraints: This model predicted ophthalmopathy progression (sensitivity 60% to 71%, specificity 72% to 85%).

The chain links TRBV27 to TRBJ1-2; 9 bases line up with TRBD1. This clonotype was sampled from a woman between 18 and 29 years old with Graves' ophthalmopathy. Material for sequencing was peripheral blood. CDR3 in amino acids: CASSTRQGEPYGYTF. The CDR3 DNA sequence: TGTGCCAGCAGTACACGACAGGGGGAGCCCTATGGCTACACCTTC.